This TCR beta chain was captured by sequencing in a study of blood T cell repertoires in COVID-19. The wider study: Italy, Spain and the United States were the sources of the convalescent and acute COVID-19 samples.

Here immunoSEQ multiplex PCR was the method, and the copy in TCRdb shows in-frame clones only, minus some. Among about 410,000 clones listed, about 90% were seen once. Participants were aged roughly 18 to 90 years from 24 US areas. Participant-given clinical history determined each cohort assignment. This clone was detected a few times. This receptor was obtained from a woman under 40 who had recovered from COVID-19. The sample was PBMCs or T cells enriched from blood (not recorded which).

CDR3 region: CASSPQGTGSDKNIQYF. The CDR3 DNA sequence: TGTGCCAGCAGTCCCCAGGGGACAGGGTCGGACAAAAACATTCAGTACTTC. This rearrangement joins TRBV6-6 to TRBJ2-4, with 9 bases aligning to TRBD1. This CDR3 region has 17 residues. Germline CDR1 reads MNHNY; CDR2 reads SVGAGI (reference sequence). V shed 5 bases, J shed 3 bases, and the junction held 11 bases outside the gene matches.